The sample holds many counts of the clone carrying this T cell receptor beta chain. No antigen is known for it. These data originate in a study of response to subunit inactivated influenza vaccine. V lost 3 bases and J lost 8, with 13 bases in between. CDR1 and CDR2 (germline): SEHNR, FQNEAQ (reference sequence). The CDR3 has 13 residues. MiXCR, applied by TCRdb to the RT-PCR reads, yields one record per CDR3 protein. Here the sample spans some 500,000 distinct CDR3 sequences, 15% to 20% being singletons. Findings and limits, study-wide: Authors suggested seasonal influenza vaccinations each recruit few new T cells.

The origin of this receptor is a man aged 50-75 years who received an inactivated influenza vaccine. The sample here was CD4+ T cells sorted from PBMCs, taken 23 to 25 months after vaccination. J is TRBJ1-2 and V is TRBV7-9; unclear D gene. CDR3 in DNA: TGTGCCAGCAGCTTTAGGCGCCTGGGGGGCTACACCTTC. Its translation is CASSFRRLGGYTF.